The 16 T cell receptor beta chains below were found in one sample sequenced in a study of blood T cell repertoires in COVID-19. The table came from immunoSEQ multiplex PCR; TCRdb's copy has only in-frame clones and leaves some out. Of about 220,000 clones in the sample, about four fifths were seen once. The sequenced sample consisted of peripheral blood. Receptor source: a woman in her fifties or sixties with acute or convalescent COVID-19.

The chain couples TRBV27 to TRBJ2-1; 7 bases match TRBD1. Trimming removed 10 bases from V and 9 bases from J; junction bases left unmatched: 9. This CDR3 has 12 residues. Germline CDR1 reads MNHEY; CDR2 reads SMNVEV (reference sequence). The CDR3 sequence: CATETGSGEQFF. The CDR3 DNA is TGTGCCACCGAGACAGGGTCGGGTGAGCAGTTCTTC.

This rearrangement joins TRBV6-2 or TRBV6-3 to TRBJ2-7, with a possible D match to TRBD2 (6 bases). The CDR3 runs to 15 residues. Deletions cut 3 bases from V and 2 bases from J, with 14 bases between. CDR1 and CDR2 (germline): MNHEY, SVGEGT. CDR3 coding DNA: TGTGCCAGCAGTTATAGGGGCGGGGCGACCTACGAGCAGTACTTC. Translated: CASSYRGGATYEQYF.

V gene TRBV24-1 combines with J gene TRBJ2-5; 9 bases line up with TRBD2. The CDR3 sequence is 15 residues long. CDR1 is KGHDR and CDR2 is SFDVKD in the germline V gene. V trimming: 3 bases; J trimming: 2 bases; junction bases outside the gene matches: 3. The CDR3 sequence is CATSDPLAGQETQYF. The CDR3 nucleotides are TGTGCCACCAGTGATCCTCTAGCGGGGCAAGAGACCCAGTACTTC.

Details on this clone: Additional DNA sequences in this sample encode the identical CDR3. This chain uses TRBV10-3 with TRBJ2-6, with D perhaps matching TRBD2 (5 bases). This CDR3 has 17 amino acids. V shed 4 bases and J shed 2 bases, with 15 bases lying between them. Per the germline V gene, CDR1 is ENHRY and CDR2 is SYGVKD. The CDR3 sequence is CAISVFGGKAGANVLTF. The CDR3 region has the DNA TGTGCCATCAGTGTTTTCGGAGGAAAAGCTGGGGCCAACGTCCTGACTTTC.

This clone was seen just once. The chain uses TRBV6-5 and TRBJ1-6; the match to TRBD1 covers 8 bases. The CDR3 extends over 14 amino acids. CDR1 and CDR2 from the germline V gene are MNHEY and SVGAGI. V shed 6 bases and J 9 bases; nucleotides not matched to a gene: 7. CDR3 amino acids: CASRGQDLFSPLHF. CDR3 DNA sequence: TGTGCCAGCAGGGGACAGGACCTTTTTTCACCCCTCCACTTT.

The chain joins TRBV3-1 (or the pseudogene TRBV3-2) to TRBJ2-7, with D perhaps matching TRBD1 (6 bases). V was trimmed by 5 bases and J by 6 bases, leaving 17 bases between them. The CDR3 runs to 14 residues. Looked up from germline, CDR1 is LGHDT and CDR2 is YNNKEL (reference sequence). CDR3 sequence: CASSESAGVFEQYF. CDR3 sequence (DNA): TGTGCCAGCAGCGAGTCGGCAGGGGTCTTCGAGCAGTACTTC.

The rearrangement joins TRBV10-3 to TRBJ2-3, with 9 positions matching TRBD2. Losses at the gene ends were 4 bases for V and 3 bases for J; bases not matched to a gene: 2. The CDR3 consists of 14 residues. The germline V gene encodes CDR1 ENHRY and CDR2 SYGVKD. For the CDR3, the DNA is TGTGCCATCAGTGGAAGCGGGGGGACAGATACGCAGTATTTT. It yields the protein CAISGSGGTDTQYF.

The chain has TRBV13 and TRBJ1-3; 8 bases agree with TRBD1. The J segment lost 2 bases and the V segment lost 4 bases, leaving 7 bases of the junction unmatched. Per the germline V gene, CDR1 is PRHDT and CDR2 is FYEKMQ (reference sequence). CDR3 length: 16 residues. CDR3 sequence reads: CASSSHLTGAGNTIYF. The CDR3 DNA reads TGTGCCAGCAGCTCCCACCTGACAGGGGCTGGAAACACCATATATTTT.

This clone was found once. The chain employs TRBV5-6 and TRBJ1-2; TRBD1 matches at 8 bases. In germline, CDR1 is SGHDT, CDR2 YYEEEE. This CDR3 is built from 17 residues. Trimming removed 4 bases from V and 2 bases from J; junction bases left unmatched: 13. CDR3: CASSRLDRVRNNYGYTF. The DNA of the CDR3 is TGTGCCAGCAGCCGTCTGGACAGGGTTCGGAACAACTATGGCTACACCTTC.

The genes are TRBV19 and TRBJ2-5, with 10 bases lining up with TRBD1. CDR1 LNHDA and CDR2 SQIVND come from the germline V gene (reference sequence). The CDR3 length is 15 residues. Trimming took 4 bases from V and 1 from J; bases not matched to a gene: 3. The CDR3 loop reads CASSTRTGGQETQYF. CDR3 nucleotide sequence: TGTGCCAGTAGTACCCGGACAGGGGGCCAAGAGACCCAGTACTTC.

The rearrangement links TRBV6-2 or TRBV6-3 to TRBJ1-5, with D possibly being TRBD1 (5 bases). Germline CDR1 is MNHEY and CDR2 is SVGEGT. The CDR3 contains 12 residues. Deletions cut 5 bases from V and 7 bases from J, with 9 bases between. The CDR3 nucleotides read TGTGCCAGCAGTCACAGACAGCAGCCCCAGCATTTT. It is translated as CASSHRQQPQHF.

J is TRBJ1-2 and V is TRBV19; TRBD1 aligns across 9 bases. The CDR3 is 15 residues long. Losses at the gene ends were 5 bases for V and 8 bases for J; bases not matched to a gene: 12. Germline loops: CDR1 LNHDA, CDR2 SQIVND (reference sequence). CDR3 loop: CASSSRIEGQGGYTF. CDR3 coding DNA: TGTGCCAGTAGTTCCCGCATAGAGGGACAGGGCGGCTACACCTTC.

The chain carries TRBV9 and TRBJ2-1; D gene unclear. V was shortened by 3 bases and J by 0 bases, with 10 bases between the two germline ends. The CDR3 is 15 residues long. CDR1 and CDR2 from the germline V gene are SGDLS and YYNGEE. The CDR3 region has the DNA TGTGCCAGCAGCGGTGCTCTGAGCTCCTACAATGAGCAGTTCTTC. The encoded protein is CASSGALSSYNEQFF.

The chain uses TRBV11-2 and TRBJ2-1; 10 nucleotides match TRBD2. Germline values: CDR1 SGHAT, CDR2 FQNNGV. This CDR3 has 16 residues. The V segment lost 5 bases and the J segment 8 bases; nucleotides outside the gene matches: 12. For the CDR3, the DNA is TGTGCCAGCAGCCTATCGTTAGCGGGGGGCCGGGATGAGCAGTTCTTC. This translates into CASSLSLAGGRDEQFF.

The sample holds a few counts of this clone. The CDR3 DNA follows: TGTGCCAGCAGTTACCCCCGGGACAGGGGGATCAATGAGCAGTTCTTC. Amino acids: CASSYPRDRGINEQFF. V gene TRBV6-2 or TRBV6-3 combines with J gene TRBJ2-1, with 11 bases aligning to TRBD1. CDR1 is MNHEY, CDR2 SVGEGT, per germline. The CDR3 spans 16 residues. V lost 2 bases to trimming and J lost 6 bases; unmatched junction nucleotides: 6.

This clone was counted only a few times. The chain is built from TRBV7-9 and TRBJ2-7; perhaps TRBD2 as D (6 bases). The CDR3 loop spans 14 amino acids. Germline V lookup: CDR1 SEHNR, CDR2 FQNEAQ (reference sequence). With 3 bases removed from V and 6 bases from J, the gap between germline ends came to 15 bases. The CDR3 here is CASSFTASVVEQYF. CDR3 coding DNA: TGTGCCAGCAGCTTCACGGCTAGCGTCGTCGAGCAGTACTTC. The full variable domain, with the rest looked up from reference TRBV7-9 and TRBJ2-7, is DTGVSQNPRHKITKRGQNVTFRCDPISEHNRLYWYRQTLGQGPEFLTYFQNEAQLEKSRLLSDRFSAERPKGSFSTLEIQRTEQGDSAMYLCASSFTASVVEQYFGPGTRLTVT.